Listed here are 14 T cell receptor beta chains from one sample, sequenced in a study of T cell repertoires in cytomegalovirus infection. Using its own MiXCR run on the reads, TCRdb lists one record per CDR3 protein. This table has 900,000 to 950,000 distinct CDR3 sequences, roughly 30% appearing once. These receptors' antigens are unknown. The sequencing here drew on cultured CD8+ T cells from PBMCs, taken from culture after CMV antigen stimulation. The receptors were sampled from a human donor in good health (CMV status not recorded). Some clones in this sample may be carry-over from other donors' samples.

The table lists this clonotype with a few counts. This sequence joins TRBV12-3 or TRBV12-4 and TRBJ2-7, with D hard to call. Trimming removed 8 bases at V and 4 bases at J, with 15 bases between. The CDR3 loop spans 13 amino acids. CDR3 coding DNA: TGTGCCAGCCTTGACACCCTGAGGTACGAGCAGTACTTC. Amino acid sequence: CASLDTLRYEQYF.

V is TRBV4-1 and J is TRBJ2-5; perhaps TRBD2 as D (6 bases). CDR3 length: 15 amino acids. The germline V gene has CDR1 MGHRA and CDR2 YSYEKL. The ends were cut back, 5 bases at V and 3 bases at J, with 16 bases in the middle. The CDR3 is CASSKVAGLKETQYF. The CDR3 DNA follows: TGCGCCAGCAGCAAAGTCGCGGGACTGAAAGAGACCCAGTACTTC.

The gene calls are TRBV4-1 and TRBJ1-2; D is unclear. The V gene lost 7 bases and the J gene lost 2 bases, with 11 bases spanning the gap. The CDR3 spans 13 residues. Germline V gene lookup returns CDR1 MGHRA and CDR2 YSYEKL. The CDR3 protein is CASTPGSNYGYTF. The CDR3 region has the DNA TGCGCCAGCACCCCGGGCAGCAACTATGGCTACACCTTC.

The CDR3 reads CASSSTGGGRNTEAFF. CDR3 DNA: TGCGCCAGCAGCTCTACAGGGGGCGGGCGGAACACTGAAGCTTTCTTT. The rearrangement uses TRBV4-1 and TRBJ1-1; 9 nucleotides match TRBD1. V was clipped by 5 bases and J by 1 base; unmatched bases: 8. This CDR3 contains 16 residues. Germline CDR1 and CDR2: MGHRA and YSYEKL.

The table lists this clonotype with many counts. The CDR3 DNA reads as TGTGCCAGCAGCTTAGATGGTACAGGGGGAGATACGCAGTATTTT. It translates to CASSLDGTGGDTQYF. V usage is TRBV7-2 and J usage is TRBJ2-3; 8 bases match TRBD1. V gave up 1 base and J gave up 5 bases; unmatched junction bases: 5. This CDR3 region has 15 residues. Germline-derived CDR1 and CDR2 are SGHTA and FQGNSA.

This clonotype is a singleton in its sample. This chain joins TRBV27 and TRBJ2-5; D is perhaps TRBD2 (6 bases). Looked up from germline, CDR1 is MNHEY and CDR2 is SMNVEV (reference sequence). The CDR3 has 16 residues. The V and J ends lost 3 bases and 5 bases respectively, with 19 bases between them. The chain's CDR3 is CASSLGTGTPEETQYF. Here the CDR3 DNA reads TGTGCCAGCAGTTTGGGGACCGGGACTCCCGAGGAGACCCAGTACTTC.

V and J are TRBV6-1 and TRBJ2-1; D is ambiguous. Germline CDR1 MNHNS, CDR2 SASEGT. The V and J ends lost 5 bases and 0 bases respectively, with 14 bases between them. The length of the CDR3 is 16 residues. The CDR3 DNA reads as TGTGCCAGCAGTCTCCTAATGCAAAGCTCCTACAATGAGCAGTTCTTC. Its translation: CASSLLMQSSYNEQFF.

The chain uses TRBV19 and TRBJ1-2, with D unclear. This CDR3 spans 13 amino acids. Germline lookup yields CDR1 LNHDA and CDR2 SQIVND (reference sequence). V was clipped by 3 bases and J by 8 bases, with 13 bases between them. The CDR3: CASSMDSAGGYTF. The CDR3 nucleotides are TGTGCCAGTAGTATGGATTCCGCCGGCGGCTACACCTTC.

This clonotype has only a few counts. The CDR3 region is CASSPRSNTEAFF. CDR3 nucleotide sequence: TGTGCCAGCAGCCCAAGGAGCAACACTGAAGCTTTCTTT. This chain links TRBV12-3 or TRBV12-4 with TRBJ1-1; D gene ambiguous. Trimming left V 6 bases short and J 2 bases short, with 10 bases between. This CDR3 has 13 residues.

This chain's CDR3 is CASSFPGYMNTEAFF. For the CDR3, the DNA is TGTGCCAGTAGTTTCCCGGGATACATGAACACTGAAGCTTTCTTT. The genes are TRBV19 and TRBJ1-1, with unresolved D. Per the germline V gene, CDR1 is LNHDA and CDR2 is SQIVND (reference sequence). V lost 5 bases, J lost 0 bases, and 13 bases lay in between. The CDR3 extends over 15 amino acids.

CDR3 in DNA: TGCAGTGCTAGAGTGGGACTAGGCTCCTACAATGAGCAGTTCTTC. Amino acids: CSARVGLGSYNEQFF. The rearrangement links TRBV20-1 to TRBJ2-1; 8 bases agree with TRBD2. Germline V gene sequence: CDR1 DFQATT, CDR2 SNEGSKA (reference sequence). V gave up 1 base and J gave up 0 bases; unmatched junction bases: 2. The CDR3 has 15 residues.

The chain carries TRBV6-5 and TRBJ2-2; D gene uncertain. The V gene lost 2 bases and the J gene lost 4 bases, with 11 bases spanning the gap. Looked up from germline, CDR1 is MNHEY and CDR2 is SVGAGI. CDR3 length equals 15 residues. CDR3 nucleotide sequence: TGTGCCAGCAGTTACACTAAACCGAGCACCGGGGAGCTGTTTTTT. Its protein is CASSYTKPSTGELFF.

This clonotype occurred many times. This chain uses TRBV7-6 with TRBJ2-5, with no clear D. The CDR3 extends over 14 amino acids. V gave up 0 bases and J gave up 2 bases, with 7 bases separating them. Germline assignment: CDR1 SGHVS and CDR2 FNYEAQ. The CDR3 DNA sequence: TGTGCCAGCAGCTTAGCGCTACAACAAGAGACCCAGTACTTC. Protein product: CASSLALQQETQYF. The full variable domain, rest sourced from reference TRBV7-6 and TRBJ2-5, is GAGVSQSPRYKVTKRGQDVALRCDPISGHVSLYWYRQALGQGPEFLTYFNYEAQQDKSGLPNDRFSAERPEGSISTLTIQRTEQRDSAMYRCASSLALQQETQYFGPGTRLLVL.

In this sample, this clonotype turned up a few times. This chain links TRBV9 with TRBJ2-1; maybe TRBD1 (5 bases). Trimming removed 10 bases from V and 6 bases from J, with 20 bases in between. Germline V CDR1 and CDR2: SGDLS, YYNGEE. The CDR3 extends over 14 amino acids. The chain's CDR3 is CASSGREVGNEQFF. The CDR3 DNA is TGTGCCTCCTCAGGCAGGGAAGTAGGCAATGAGCAGTTCTTC.